This T cell receptor (beta chain) was recorded in a study of blood T cell repertoires in COVID-19. In the original processing: Reference gene primers were amplified, and this amplification served to estimate nucleated cell counts. Here immunoSEQ multiplex PCR was the method, and the copy in TCRdb shows in-frame clones only, minus some. For V, J and clone size, that table is used; D and trimming come from the DNA. The data hold 350,000 to 450,000 clones, with approximately 86% observed a single time. In Seattle, patients joined the study during active infection and were tracked longitudinally. V was cut by 8 bases and J by 1 base, with 19 bases left in between. The CDR3 loop spans 16 amino acids.

The source material was peripheral blood. The receptor's source is a woman aged 55-69 years with COVID-19, enrolled during active disease. The J gene is TRBJ2-3, the V gene TRBV23-1; possible D gene TRBD1, 5 bases. TRBV23-1 is known as an ORF, though its function is uncertain. This CDR3 reads CASGIPGYVCTDTQYF. The CDR3 DNA reads as TGCGCCAGCGGAATCCCAGGGTACGTTTGCACAGATACGCAGTATTTT.